This TCR beta chain was obtained from a study of T-cell memory formation after mild COVID-19. General study findings and limits: CD4+ bias marked clones expanding day 15 to 37, unlike balanced contracting clones. Confirmation was lacking for SARS-CoV-2 specificity of second-wave clones that peaked on day 37.

Trimming stripped 5 bases from V and 6 bases from J, with 17 bases between. CDR1 SGHVS and CDR2 FQNEAQ come from the germline V gene. The CDR3 extends over 15 amino acids. Worth noting for this clonotype: Its specificity is not known. Possible read error: a much larger clone is one base away.

It was 5'RACE with constant-segment primers that produced the TCR alpha and TCR beta cDNA libraries, which carried sample barcodes and UMIs. TCRdb re-derived calls from the 5' RACE reads in MiXCR, one entry per CDR3 protein. The table lists fewer than 700,000 distinct CDR3 sequences, about a sixth of them singletons. Sequences were obtained from PBMCs or a T cell subset sorted from them (not recorded which). This chain uses TRBV7-8 with TRBJ2-1; either TRBD1 or TRBD2 may supply D (5 bases each). The sequence derives from an adult woman who had mild COVID-19 (a few samples of this study predate the infection). Cell type and time point are not known. The chain's CDR3 is CASSPRGRRTNEQFF. CDR3 coding DNA: TGTGCCAGCAGCCCCCGGGGCCGGCGAACCAATGAGCAGTTCTTC.